Listed below are T cell receptor beta chains from one sample, sequenced in a study of graft-versus-host responses after intestinal transplantation. Data came from immunoSEQ multiplex PCR; TCRdb stores just in-frame clones and leaves some out. The profile shows approximately 20,000 clones, approximately 72% of them singletons. Specimen: ileum tissue, collected about 21 days after intestinal transplant. These receptors all stem from a human patient who received an intestinal transplant, so some T cells may come from the graft donor. Each CDR3 is given with its conserved first and last residue. A D gene is named only where the DNA matches it firmly. Rows give clone size only sometimes, using once, few, many, or a class for an expanded clone.

cdr3_nt,cdr3_aa,clone_size,v_call,j_call,d_call
TGCGCCAGCAGCCCTGGACAGTCCTGGGAGCAGTACTTC,CASSPGQSWEQYF,-,TRBV5-1,TRBJ2-7,-
TGCGCCAGCAGCGGCCCCGCCGGAGGTCATTCACCCCTCCACTTT,CASSGPAGGHSPLHF,-,TRBV5-1,TRBJ1-6,-
TGTGCCAGCAGCTTAAGTATCCAGGGGGCGCATGGCTACACCTTC,CASSLSIQGAHGYTF,few,TRBV7-9,TRBJ1-2,TRBD1
TGTGCCAGCAGCCAAGAGAACGGAGATACGCAGTATTTT,CASSQENGDTQYF,-,TRBV7-9,TRBJ2-3,-
TGTGCCAGCAGCGCAGCAGGGACAGGGAGGGAAAAACTGTTTTTT,CASSAAGTGREKLFF,-,TRBV9,TRBJ1-4,TRBD1
TGCAGTGCGGCCGTGGATACGCAGTATTTT,CSAAVDTQYF,-,TRBV20-1,TRBJ2-3,-
TGTGCCAGCAGCCTATACAGGGGATCCAACTATGGCTACACCTTC,CASSLYRGSNYGYTF,-,TRBV14,TRBJ1-2,TRBD1
TGCGCCAGCAGCGGAACCCTGGACAGCTGGAAATATGGCTACACCTTC,CASSGTLDSWKYGYTF,-,TRBV5-1,TRBJ1-2,-
TGTGCCAGCAGCGTATCTGTCGGTATCTATGGCTACACCTTC,CASSVSVGIYGYTF,-,TRBV9,TRBJ1-2,-
TGCGCCAGCAGCCAGTCGGGTTCGTCCCAGTACTTC,CASSQSGSSQYF,-,TRBV4-1,TRBJ2-5,-
TGTGCCAGCAGTTCGGGACAGGGAGCCAACGTCCTGACTTTC,CASSSGQGANVLTF,once,TRBV21-1,TRBJ2-6,-
TGTGCCAGCAGAGAACAGGGGGTCCGGCTCGCTTTCTTT,CASREQGVRLAFF,-,TRBV6-1,TRBJ1-1,TRBD1
TGTGCCAGCAGTTACTTTCAGAACACCGGGGAGCTGTTTTTT,CASSYFQNTGELFF,-,TRBV6-5,TRBJ2-2,-
TGTGCCAGCAGTCTCGGACTAGCGCATGAGCAGTTCTTC,CASSLGLAHEQFF,-,TRBV27,TRBJ2-1,TRBD2
TGTGCCACGACAGACATGAACACTGAAGCTTTCTTT,CATTDMNTEAFF,-,TRBV19,TRBJ1-1,-
TGTGCCAGTAGTATGGGGCAGGGCTCTGAAGCTTTCTTT,CASSMGQGSEAFF,-,TRBV19,TRBJ1-1,-
TGCAGCGCAACCGGGACAGTTCTGACTGAAGCTTTCTTT,CSATGTVLTEAFF,-,TRBV29-1,TRBJ1-1,TRBD1
TGTGCCAGCAGCTTAGTGGGGACAGGGGGAGAGACCCAGTACTTC,CASSLVGTGGETQYF,-,TRBV7-2,TRBJ2-5,TRBD1
TGTGCCAGCAGCGACTGGTCCTACAATGAGCAGTTCTTC,CASSDWSYNEQFF,-,TRBV2,TRBJ2-1,-
TGTGCCAGCAGCCCCCCGACTAGCAAATACTACGAGCAGTACTTC,CASSPPTSKYYEQYF,-,TRBV9,TRBJ2-7,TRBD2
TGCGCCAGCAGCCAAGATAGGACAGGGTGGGGCACTGAAGCTTTCTTT,CASSQDRTGWGTEAFF,few,TRBV4-3,TRBJ1-1,TRBD1
TGTGCCAGCAGTTTGGGAACGCGGGGGGGCAATGAGCAGTTCTTC,CASSLGTRGGNEQFF,few,TRBV27,TRBJ2-1,TRBD2
TGTGCCAGCAGCTGGAGCGGGATCGGTGTCTACGAGCAGTACTTC,CASSWSGIGVYEQYF,once,TRBV28,TRBJ2-7,TRBD2
TGTGCCAGCAGTGAGGGTGGGCTAGCGGGGCCGGAGACCCAGTACTTC,CASSEGGLAGPETQYF,-,TRBV6-1,TRBJ2-5,TRBD2
TGTGCCAGCAGCCCAGGGTTGAACACTGAAGCTTTCTTT,CASSPGLNTEAFF,-,TRBV7-2,TRBJ1-1,-
TGTGCCAGCAGCAATTCCGAGGGTGAGGGCTCCTACGAGCAGTACTTC,CASSNSEGEGSYEQYF,-,TRBV9,TRBJ2-7,-